This T cell receptor beta chain comes out of a study of blood T cell repertoires in COVID-19. As for the study in general: Sources were T cells, B-cell-depleted T cells, or PBMCs; the material itself was cDNA or gDNA.

Trimming took 1 base from V and 0 from J, leaving 16 bases between them. The CDR3 contains 17 residues. Per the germline V gene, CDR1 is LNHNV and CDR2 is YYDKDF (reference sequence). As handled by the study authors: Reference gene primer amplification gave nucleated cell count estimates. Only in-frame clones appear in the TCRdb table, and some are missing; sequencing was by immunoSEQ multiplex PCR. V, J and clone size were drawn from that table, and D and trimming were deduced from the DNA. This sample has some 100,000 clones, with roughly 89% found just once. This TCR derives from a man between 65 and 85 years old with acute or convalescent COVID-19. The chain links TRBV15 to TRBJ2-7; D is possibly TRBD2 (5 bases). Sequenced material: peripheral blood. The chain's CDR3 is CATSRGGSGSSSYEQYF. DNA for the CDR3: TGTGCCACCAGCAGAGGGGGATCGGGATCTAGCTCCTACGAGCAGTACTTC.